This T cell receptor beta chain was recovered during a study of cytomegalovirus exposure and HLA in healthy donors. Notes on the study in general: Relative to equally common others, HLA-associated TCR beta chains showed greater clonal expansion in a later analysis. It was confirmed in vitro that a few of the CMV-associated chains were specific for CMV antigens. Analyses of presence and absence presupposed an approximately uniform sequencing depth across donors.

This clone appeared a few times. Antigen specificity is unknown. The PCR was carried out with 60 Vbeta primers and 13 Jbeta primers. The data were produced by immunoSEQ multiplex PCR, yet TCRdb's version contains in-frame clones alone and is incomplete. The table records 150,000 to 170,000 clones, about 80% of them present only once. The sample consisted of PBMCs. This TCR was sampled from a man aged 25-45 years in good health and CMV-seropositive.

CDR3 bases: TGTGCCAGCAGCACCCCCTCGGGGGGCGGAAAATCCTACAATGAGCAGTTCTTC. This gives the protein CASSTPSGGGKSYNEQFF. The chain uses TRBV13 and TRBJ2-1, with a possible D match to TRBD2 (7 bases). The V gene's germline CDR1 is PRHDT and CDR2 FYEKMQ (reference sequence). CDR3 length: 18 amino acids. The V gene lost 5 bases and the J gene lost 1 base, with 21 bases spanning the gap.